Reported below is one T cell receptor (beta chain). The CDR3 loop spans 14 amino acids. Trimming left V 6 bases short and J 10 bases short, with 18 bases between. Germline-derived CDR1 and CDR2 are LNHDA and SQIVND (reference sequence). These data originate in a study of blood T cell repertoires in COVID-19. Looking at the study overall: The origin of the acute and convalescent COVID-19 samples was the United States, Italy and Spain. In each case, the material was cDNA or gDNA derived from T cells, B-cell-depleted T cells, or PBMCs.

Original methodology: Reference gene primers were amplified, and this amplification served to estimate nucleated cell counts. Profiled with immunoSEQ multiplex PCR; TCRdb holds only in-frame clones, not every one. V and J calls and clone size are given by that table; D and trimming were obtained from the DNA. This sample carries 50,000 or so clones, roughly 83% of them seen once, and the ten largest clones take roughly 55%. The material sequenced was peripheral blood. This chain uses TRBV19 with TRBJ1-4; possible D gene TRBD1, 6 bases. The TCR was taken from a man aged 70 or older with acute or convalescent COVID-19. The CDR3 protein is CASSPQTQGRKLFF. CDR3 nucleotide sequence: TGTGCCAGTAGCCCCCAAACCCAGGGGCGAAAACTGTTTTTT. Based on the CDR3 plus reference TRBV19 and TRBJ1-4, the full variable domain is DGGITQSPKYLFRKEGQNVTLSCEQNLNHDAMYWYRQDPGQGLRLIYYSQIVNDFQKGDIAEGYSVSREKKESFPLTVTSAQKNPTAFYLCASSPQTQGRKLFFGSGTQLSVL.